Listed below are T cell receptor beta chains from one sample, sequenced in a study of T cell repertoires in ileal Crohn's disease. Some clones are missing from TCRdb's copy, which holds only in-frame ones; the method was immunoSEQ multiplex PCR. The table records around 10,000 clones, approximately 81% of them present only once. Specimen: ileal tissue. The source is an adult with Crohn's disease. Both conserved end residues are part of each CDR3. The D gene is left open where the match is weak. Where a row states a size, it is once, few, many or the class of an expanded clone; other rows omit it.

clone_size	j_call	d_call	v_call	cdr3_nt	cdr3_aa
once	TRBJ2-7	NA	TRBV15	TGTGCCACCGCCCCGGGGGACAGCTCCTACGAGCAGTACTTC	CATAPGDSSYEQYF
few	TRBJ1-3	NA	TRBV5-4	TGTGCCAGCAGCTCTCAGGGAAACACCATATATTTT	CASSSQGNTIYF
NA	TRBJ2-3	NA	TRBV5-6	TGTGCCGGCAGCAGCTTGGACAGATACACAGATACGCAGTATTTT	CAGSSLDRYTDTQYF
NA	TRBJ2-3	TRBD1	TRBV28	TGTGCCAGCAGTTTGAGGACAGGGGTGGCAGATACGCAGTATTTT	CASSLRTGVADTQYF
NA	TRBJ1-1	NA	TRBV10-3	TGTGCCATCAGTGTAGACGCCTGGAGACCCATGAACACTGAAGCTTTCTTT	CAISVDAWRPMNTEAFF
NA	TRBJ1-5	NA	TRBV18	TGTGCCAGCTCACCAGGGCAGGGATGGCGCAATCAGCCCCAGCATTTT	CASSPGQGWRNQPQHF
once	TRBJ2-7	TRBD1	TRBV6-1	TGTGCCAGCAGTGAATTAACAGGGGGCGGCGAGCAGTACTTC	CASSELTGGGEQYF
NA	TRBJ1-2	NA	TRBV12-2	TGTGCAAGTCCCCTCAACAGGGATCCCTATGGCTACACCTTC	CASPLNRDPYGYTF
NA	TRBJ2-1	TRBD2	TRBV2	TGTGCCAGCTTGAGCGGGAGCGGTAATGAGCAGTTCTTC	CASLSGSGNEQFF
NA	TRBJ1-1	NA	TRBV2	TGTGCCAGCAGCCCTACAGGGCAGACAGAAGCTTTCTTT	CASSPTGQTEAFF
NA	TRBJ1-1	NA	TRBV5-1	TGCGCCAGCAGCTTACAAGGGACACCTGAAGCTTTCTTT	CASSLQGTPEAFF
NA	TRBJ2-1	TRBD1	TRBV10-1	TGCGCCAGCAGTGAAACAGGGGGCGAGCCCTACAATGAGCAGTTCTTC	CASSETGGEPYNEQFF
once	TRBJ2-7	TRBD2	TRBV7-7	TGTGCTAGCAGCCCGCTGGGCGGGAGCTCCTACGAGCAGTACTTC	CASSPLGGSSYEQYF